Below are 10 T cell receptor beta chains sequenced from a single sample in a study of shared clonotypes between healthy human individuals. Libraries were prepared by immunoSEQ multiplex PCR; TCRdb keeps only in-frame clonotypes and omits some of them. The table lists hundreds of thousands of clones, 95% to 98% of them singletons. The source material was naive CD4+ T cells sorted from blood. Subset specified: CD45RA+ positively selected. These receptors all come from a woman aged 25 to 45 in good health.

V is TRBV4-1 and J is TRBJ2-3; tentatively, D is TRBD1 (7 bases). V was clipped by 1 base and J by 0 bases, with 14 bases between them. This CDR3 is built from 17 residues. Germline loops: CDR1 MGHRA, CDR2 YSYEKL. CDR3 residues: CASSQGSAGQSTDTQYF. CDR3 coding DNA: TGCGCCAGCAGCCAAGGGTCGGCGGGACAGAGCACAGATACGCAGTATTTT.

This chain links TRBV28 with TRBJ1-2; 8 nucleotides match TRBD1. The CDR3 runs 15 residues. V gave up 5 bases and J gave up 8 bases; unmatched junction bases: 13. Germline CDR1 reads MDHEN; CDR2 reads SYDVKM. Written as DNA, the CDR3 is TGTGCCAGCAGTCAGATCAGGGGGCGTACAGTAGGCTACACCTTC. Protein: CASSQIRGRTVGYTF.

This chain connects TRBV5-1 to TRBJ2-5, with D possibly matching TRBD2 (5 bases). The CDR3 spans 13 residues. Trimming left V 2 bases short and J 2 bases short, with 7 bases between. Germline V gene sequence: CDR1 SGHRS, CDR2 YFSETQ. CDR3 coding DNA: TGCGCCAGCAGCTTCGGGGTACAAGAGACCCAGTACTTC. Its translation: CASSFGVQETQYF.

The V and J genes are TRBV5-1 and TRBJ2-5; 8 bases line up with TRBD1. Germline V CDR1 and CDR2: SGHRS, YFSETQ. This CDR3 is 15 amino acids long. Trimming removed 0 bases from V and 5 bases from J; junction bases left unmatched: 6. The CDR3 DNA reads TGCGCCAGCAGCTTGGGACAGGGGATTCGGGAGACCCAGTACTTC. Translated: CASSLGQGIRETQYF. The complete variable domain, with remaining parts taken from reference TRBV5-1 and TRBJ2-5, reads KAGVTQTPRYLIKTRGQQVTLSCSPISGHRSVSWYQQTPGQGLQFLFEYFSETQRNKGNFPGRFSGRQFSNSRSEMNVSTLELGDSALYLCASSLGQGIRETQYFGPGTRLLVL.

The rearrangement joins TRBV11-3 to TRBJ1-5; D gene ambiguous. Germline CDR1 is SGHNT and CDR2 is YENEEA. Trimming removed 3 bases from V and 5 bases from J, with 5 bases in between. The length of the CDR3 is 12 residues. Written as DNA, the CDR3 is TGTGCCAGCAGCTTTCGATATCAGCCCCAGCATTTT. It codes for CASSFRYQPQHF.

The CDR3 nucleotides are TGTGCCAGCAGTGGACAGGAACTTCAGCCCCAGCATTTT. Translating it yields CASSGQELQPQHF. The chain is built from TRBV6-1 and TRBJ1-5; D is perhaps TRBD1 (6 bases). Germline loops: CDR1 MNHNS, CDR2 SASEGT. The CDR3 spans 13 residues. The V end lost 4 bases, the J end lost 6 bases, and 10 bases lay between the germline ends.

This chain links TRBV7-9 with TRBJ1-5; maybe TRBD1 (6 bases). The CDR3 totals 13 residues. Germline-derived CDR1 and CDR2 are SEHNR and FQNEAQ (reference sequence). Trimming took off 3 bases at V and 7 bases at J, with 10 bases between the two ends. The DNA for the CDR3 is TGTGCCAGCAGCTTCTCAGGGGAACAGCCCCAGCATTTT. This encodes CASSFSGEQPQHF.

This rearrangement joins TRBV18 to TRBJ1-5; 9 nucleotides match TRBD1. The CDR3 consists of 16 residues. Germline CDR1 reads KGHSH; CDR2 reads LQKENI. Trimming cost V 3 bases and J 7 bases; bases outside gene matches: 10. CDR3 residues: CASSPADRGIRQPQHF. CDR3 sequence (DNA): TGTGCCAGCTCACCCGCGGACAGGGGCATCAGGCAGCCCCAGCATTTT.

V is TRBV10-1 and J is TRBJ2-3; 10 bases match TRBD2. With V trimmed by 0 bases and J by 6 bases, 9 bases remained unmatched. From germline, CDR1 is WNHNN and CDR2 SYGVQD (reference sequence). The CDR3 extends over 17 amino acids. In nucleotides, the CDR3 is TGCGCCAGCAGTGAGTCGGTGCTAGCGGGGGCCCACGATACGCAGTATTTT. It translates to CASSESVLAGAHDTQYF.

V usage is TRBV5-1 and J usage is TRBJ2-5; 11 nucleotides agree with TRBD2. Germline V gene data show CDR1 as SGHRS and CDR2 as YFSETQ. After removal of 0 bases from V and 4 bases from J, the junction contained 5 bases not matched to a gene. The CDR3 runs 16 residues. The CDR3 loop is CASSLAGTSGTETQYF. Written as DNA, the CDR3 is TGCGCCAGCAGCTTGGCCGGGACTAGCGGAACAGAGACCCAGTACTTC.